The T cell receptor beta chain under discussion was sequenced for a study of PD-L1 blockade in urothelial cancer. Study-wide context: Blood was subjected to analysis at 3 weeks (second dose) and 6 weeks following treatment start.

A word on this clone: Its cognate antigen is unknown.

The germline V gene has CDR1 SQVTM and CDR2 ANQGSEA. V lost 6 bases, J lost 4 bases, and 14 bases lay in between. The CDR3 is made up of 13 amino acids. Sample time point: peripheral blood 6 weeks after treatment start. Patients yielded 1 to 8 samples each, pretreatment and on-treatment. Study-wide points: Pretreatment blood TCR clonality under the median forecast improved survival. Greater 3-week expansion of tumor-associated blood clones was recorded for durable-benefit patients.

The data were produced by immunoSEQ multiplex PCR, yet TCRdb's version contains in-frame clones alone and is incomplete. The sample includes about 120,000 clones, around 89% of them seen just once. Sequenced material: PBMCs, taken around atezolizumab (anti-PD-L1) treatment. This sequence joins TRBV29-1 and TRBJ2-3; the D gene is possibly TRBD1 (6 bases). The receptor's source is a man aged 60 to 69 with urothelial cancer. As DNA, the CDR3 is TGCAGCGTCCAACAGGGAAGAGCAGATACGCAGTATTTT. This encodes CSVQQGRADTQYF.